This T cell receptor beta chain was recorded in a study of shared clonotypes between healthy human individuals. Using immunoSEQ multiplex PCR, the repertoire was profiled, and TCRdb retains in-frame clones only, with some absent. The table records approximately 1,500,000 clones, approximately 96% of them present only once. About this clone: Its antigen is currently unknown.

There are 15 residues in the CDR3. Germline CDR1 and CDR2: SGHKS and YYEKEE (reference sequence). V lost 0 bases and J 1 base, leaving 10 bases between the germline ends. Study-wide results and limits: Represented genetic and exposure-history diversity was restricted by having few donors. Shared across a few donors were approximately 5% of the naive CD4 clonotypes.

CD45RA+ naive and CD45RA-negative memory subsets were separated from CD4+ cells. This receptor was obtained from a man between 25 and 39 years old in good health. The source material was naive CD4+ T cells sorted from blood. Subset of the sample: CD45RA+ positively selected. The V gene is TRBV5-5, the J gene TRBJ1-1; no reliable D call. CDR3 nucleotide sequence: TGTGCCAGCAGCTTGGTGGCAGGCCAGAACACTGAAGCTTTCTTT. It translates to CASSLVAGQNTEAFF. The full variable domain, its missing parts supplied by reference TRBV5-5 and TRBJ1-1, is DAGVTQSPTHLIKTRGQQVTLRCSPISGHKSVSWYQQVLGQGPQFIFQYYEKEERGRGNFPDRFSARQFPNYSSELNVNALLLGDSALYLCASSLVAGQNTEAFFGQGTRLTVV.